This T cell receptor beta chain was recorded in a study of blood T cell repertoires in COVID-19. As handled by the study authors: Estimates of nucleated cell counts were drawn from the amplification of reference gene primers. Sequencing used immunoSEQ multiplex PCR; TCRdb keeps in-frame clones, though not all of them. That table is the source of V, J and clone size, and D and trimming were worked out from the DNA. The sample records fewer than 400,000 clones, around 87% being singletons. The germline V gene has CDR1 LNHDA and CDR2 SQIVND (reference sequence). This CDR3 contains 13 residues. Unmatched junction bases numbered 4, after V lost 4 bases and J lost 8 bases. Only one count was recorded for this clone.

This chain uses TRBV19 with TRBJ1-5, with TRBD1 matching over 8 bases. The TCR was taken from a human donor in a cohort sampled during active COVID-19. Sequencing input: peripheral blood. The CDR3 spells CASSTQGEKPQHF. The CDR3 DNA reads TGTGCCAGTAGTACACAGGGGGAGAAGCCCCAGCATTTT.